The sequence of this T cell receptor beta chain was determined in a study of blood T cell repertoires in COVID-19. Study details: Spain, Italy and the United States supplied samples that represented acute and convalescent COVID-19. Nucleic acid was either cDNA or gDNA, and it came from T cells, B-cell-depleted T cells, or PBMCs.

CDR3 length: 14 residues. CDR1 is MNHEY, CDR2 SVGEGT, per germline. V lost 2 bases to trimming and J lost 6 bases, with 11 bases between them. Original handling: Using reference gene primer amplification, nucleated cell counts were estimated. TCRdb's copy holds only in-frame clones and misses some; the assay was immunoSEQ multiplex PCR. From that table come the V and J calls and clone size; the DNA was used to work out D and trimming. The data contain 250,000 to 300,000 clones, approximately 90% of them singletons. This chain uses TRBV6-2 or TRBV6-3 with TRBJ1-5; no clear D. Source material: peripheral blood. This clonotype originated in a man between 18 and 35 years old with active or convalescent COVID-19. CDR3 sequence reads: CASSYGEGRQPQHF. DNA of the CDR3: TGTGCCAGCAGTTACGGGGAGGGCCGTCAGCCCCAGCATTTT.